These T cell receptor beta chains were read from a single sample in a study of T-cell reconstitution after alpha-beta-depleted transplantation in children. TCRdb independently ran MiXCR on the PCR reads; one entry per CDR3 protein. Of about 360,000 distinct CDR3 sequences listed, about 14% were seen once; the top ten hold over 3.5%. Sequences were derived from PBMCs, sampled from the stem cell graft. These receptors all come from a human donor who donated a stem cell graft to a child with Fanconi anemia. Both conserved end residues are part of each CDR3. Fields, in order: J gene, D gene, clone size, V gene, CDR3 protein, CDR3 DNA. A D gene is named only where the DNA matches it firmly. Expanded clones are given a class, and other clones once, few, many or no size at all.

TRBJ1-2 | NA | NA | TRBV27 | CASGPSRGFYGYTF | TGTGCCAGCGGACCATCGCGGGGCTTCTATGGCTACACCTTC
TRBJ2-7 | NA | NA | TRBV7-2 | CASSRSGGEQYF | TGTGCCAGCAGCCGGTCGGGTGGCGAGCAGTACTTC
TRBJ1-1 | TRBD1 | few | TRBV13 | CASTSPRQGVNTEAFF | TGTGCCAGCACCTCCCCGCGACAGGGGGTGAACACTGAAGCTTTCTTT
TRBJ1-2 | NA | few | TRBV6-2/TRBV6-3 | CASTGHIDGYTF | TGTGCCAGCACGGGACATATAGACGGCTACACCTTC
TRBJ1-5 | NA | few | TRBV9 | CASSNSGGNQPQHF | TGTGCCAGCAGCAATTCCGGAGGGAATCAGCCCCAGCATTTT
TRBJ2-6 | NA | NA | TRBV4-2 | CASSQDIGPGGANVLTF | TGTGCCAGCAGCCAAGATATAGGGCCTGGTGGAGCCAACGTCCTGACTTTC
TRBJ2-3 | NA | few | TRBV24-1 | CATSEGETDTQYF | TGTGCCACCAGTGAGGGGGAAACAGATACGCAGTATTTT
TRBJ1-1 | NA | NA | TRBV5-1 | CASEWRVDVAEAFF | TGCGCCAGCGAGTGGAGGGTGGATGTCGCTGAAGCTTTCTTT
TRBJ1-1 | NA | few | TRBV6-2/TRBV6-3 | CASSSTGKGFTEAFF | TGTGCCAGCAGCTCCACAGGGAAGGGGTTCACTGAAGCTTTCTTT
TRBJ2-1 | TRBD2 | many | TRBV2 | CASSRTSGVEQFF | TGTGCCAGCAGTCGGACTAGCGGGGTTGAGCAGTTCTTC
TRBJ2-6 | NA | NA | TRBV5-1 | CASSLWGGPLSGANVLTF | TGCGCCAGCAGCTTGTGGGGGGGCCCGCTCTCTGGGGCCAACGTCCTGACTTTC
TRBJ2-5 | NA | many | TRBV5-5 | CASSLRGDGQETQYF | TGTGCCAGCAGCTTGCGCGGGGATGGCCAAGAGACCCAGTACTTC
TRBJ1-1 | NA | few | TRBV30 | CAWSVGGYTEAFF | TGTGCCTGGAGTGTAGGGGGGTACACTGAAGCTTTCTTT
TRBJ2-7 | NA | few | TRBV6-1 | CASRKSGRVYEQYF | TGTGCCAGCAGGAAGTCAGGGAGAGTCTACGAGCAGTACTTC
TRBJ2-5 | NA | many | TRBV11-2 | CASSLVLGQETQYF | TGTGCCAGCAGCTTAGTCCTCGGCCAAGAGACCCAGTACTTC
TRBJ1-1 | NA | NA | TRBV5-8 | CASSPSDRLEAFF | TGTGCCAGCAGCCCCTCGGACAGACTTGAAGCTTTCTTT
TRBJ1-5 | NA | few | TRBV30 | CAWSVAGDQPQHF | TGTGCCTGGAGTGTCGCGGGAGATCAGCCCCAGCATTTT
TRBJ1-2 | NA | few | TRBV2 | CASSEALSRGYGYTF | TGTGCCAGCAGTGAAGCGCTTTCGAGAGGCTATGGCTACACCTTC
TRBJ2-5 | NA | few | TRBV5-1 | CASSGWGVDETQYF | TGCGCCAGCAGTGGCTGGGGGGTCGATGAGACCCAGTACTTC
TRBJ2-5 | NA | few | TRBV7-2 | CASSFDRAETQYF | TGTGCCAGCAGTTTTGACAGAGCAGAGACCCAGTACTTC
TRBJ2-1 | NA | NA | TRBV4-3 | CASSPGTQNNEQFF | TGCGCCAGCAGCCCCGGGACGCAGAACAATGAGCAGTTCTTC
TRBJ1-1 | NA | few | TRBV15 | CATSRQPWGMNTEAFF | TGTGCCACCAGCAGACAGCCGTGGGGGATGAACACTGAAGCTTTCTTT
TRBJ1-5 | TRBD1 | NA | TRBV20-1 | CSASPFLQGTDQPQHF | TGCAGTGCTAGCCCTTTCTTACAGGGGACCGATCAGCCCCAGCATTTT
TRBJ2-1 | TRBD1 | NA | TRBV12-3/TRBV12-4 | CASRQGVSSYNEQFF | TGTGCCAGCAGACAGGGGGTAAGCTCCTACAATGAGCAGTTCTTC
TRBJ2-3 | TRBD1 | few | TRBV29-1 | CSVDGTETKSTDTQYF | TGCAGCGTTGATGGGACAGAAACAAAAAGCACAGATACGCAGTATTTT
TRBJ2-2 | NA | NA | TRBV18 | CASSPAVANTGELFF | TGTGCCAGCTCACCAGCCGTCGCGAACACCGGGGAGCTGTTTTTT
TRBJ2-2 | NA | few | TRBV18 | CASSGTGEDTRTANTGELFF | TGTGCCAGCTCAGGAACAGGCGAGGACACAAGAACCGCGAACACCGGGGAGCTGTTTTTT
TRBJ2-7 | TRBD2 | many | TRBV5-1 | CASSSSGGPPYEQYF | TGCGCCAGCAGTTCTAGCGGGGGACCGCCCTACGAGCAGTACTTC
TRBJ1-1 | TRBD1 | NA | TRBV25-1 | CASSDTPRTGGNTEAFF | TGTGCCAGCAGTGATACCCCCCGAACAGGGGGGAACACTGAAGCTTTCTTT
TRBJ2-6 | NA | NA | TRBV20-1 | CSASRLGPSSGANVLTF | TGCAGTGCTAGCCGGCTGGGCCCGAGCTCTGGGGCCAACGTCCTGACTTTC
TRBJ1-2 | NA | many | TRBV11-2 | CASSFSNYGYTF | TGTGCCAGCAGCTTTAGTAACTATGGCTACACCTTC
TRBJ2-3 | NA | few | TRBV7-2 | CASSLAIGDTQYF | TGTGCCAGCAGCTTAGCGATCGGAGATACGCAGTATTTT